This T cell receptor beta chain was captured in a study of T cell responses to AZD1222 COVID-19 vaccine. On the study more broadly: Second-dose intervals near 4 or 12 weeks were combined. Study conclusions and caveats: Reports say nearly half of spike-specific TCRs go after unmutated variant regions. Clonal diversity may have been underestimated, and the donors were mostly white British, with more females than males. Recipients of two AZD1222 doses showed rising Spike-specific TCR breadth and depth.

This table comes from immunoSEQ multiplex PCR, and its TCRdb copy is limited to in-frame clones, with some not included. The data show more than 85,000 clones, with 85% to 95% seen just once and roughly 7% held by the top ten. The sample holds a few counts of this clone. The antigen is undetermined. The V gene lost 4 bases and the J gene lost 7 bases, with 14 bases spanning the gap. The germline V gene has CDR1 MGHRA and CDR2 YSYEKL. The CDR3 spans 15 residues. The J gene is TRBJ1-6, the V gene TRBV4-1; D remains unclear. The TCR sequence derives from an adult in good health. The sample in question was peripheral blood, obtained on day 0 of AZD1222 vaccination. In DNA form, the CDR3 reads TGCGCCAGCAGCCTCTTCCTCGAAGTGAATTCACCCCTCCACTTT. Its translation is CASSLFLEVNSPLHF.